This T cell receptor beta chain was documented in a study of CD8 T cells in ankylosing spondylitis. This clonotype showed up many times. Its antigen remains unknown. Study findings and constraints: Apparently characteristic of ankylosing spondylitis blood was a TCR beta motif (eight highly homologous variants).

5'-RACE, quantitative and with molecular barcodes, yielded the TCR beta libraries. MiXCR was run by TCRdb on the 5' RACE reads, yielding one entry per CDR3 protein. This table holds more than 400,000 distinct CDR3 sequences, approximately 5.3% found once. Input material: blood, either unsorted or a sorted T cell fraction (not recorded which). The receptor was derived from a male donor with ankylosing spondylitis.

The CDR3 DNA reads as TGTGCCAGCAGCCACGACAGGGTCGAAGCTTTCTTT. As protein: CASSHDRVEAFF. The chain combines TRBV5-6 with TRBJ1-1; 7 bases are a match to TRBD1. This CDR3 is 12 amino acids long. Germline V gene sequence: CDR1 SGHDT, CDR2 YYEEEE. J gave up 8 bases and V 4 bases, and 5 bases lay outside the gene matches.